The clone carrying this T cell receptor (beta chain) has a single count. Its antigen is currently unknown. This record comes from a study of T cell responses to AZD1222 COVID-19 vaccine. Study summary: Recipients boosted at about 4 weeks or about 12 weeks are pooled.

Study-wide points: Scientists sampled the repertoires only once the peak T cell response had passed.

The protocol was immunoSEQ multiplex PCR, while the TCRdb copy is restricted to in-frame clones and leaves out a portion. Of more than 150,000 clones listed, 90% were seen once; the top ten hold around 6.4%. With V trimmed by 3 bases and J by 2 bases, 7 bases remained unmatched. In germline, CDR1 is SGHRS, CDR2 YFSETQ. The CDR3 is made up of 16 amino acids. Specimen: peripheral blood, collected on day 0 of AZD1222 vaccination. This chain links TRBV5-1 with TRBJ2-1; 8 bases line up with TRBD2. The receptor's source is an adult in good health. This chain's CDR3 is CASSSSLAETYNEQFF. As DNA, the CDR3 is TGCGCCAGCAGCTCCTCACTAGCGGAAACCTACAATGAGCAGTTCTTC.